Below, 14 T cell receptor beta chains from the same sample are listed, as sequenced in a study of blood T cell repertoires in COVID-19. Clones were sequenced by immunoSEQ multiplex PCR, and TCRdb holds only the in-frame ones, with some missing. The sample records 290,000 or so clones, 90% being singletons. The sample taken for sequencing was PBMCs or T cells enriched from blood (not recorded which). The source of these receptors is a woman aged 18-29 years with acute COVID-19.

This rearrangement joins TRBV24-1 to TRBJ2-2; unclear D gene. Germline CDR1 and CDR2: KGHDR and SFDVKD. V shed 6 bases and J shed 3 bases, with 10 bases lying between them. The CDR3 loop spans 14 amino acids. This chain's CDR3 is CATSPGPHTGELFF. CDR3 DNA sequence: TGTGCCACCAGTCCGGGTCCTCACACCGGGGAGCTGTTTTTT.

The chain joins TRBV27 to TRBJ1-1; 7 nucleotides align to TRBD1. V gave up 2 bases and J gave up 1 base; unmatched junction bases: 7. Germline-derived CDR1 and CDR2 are MNHEY and SMNVEV (reference sequence). The CDR3 extends over 16 amino acids. CDR3: CASSLKGAVGNTEAFF. The CDR3, as DNA: TGTGCCAGCAGTTTAAAGGGGGCAGTCGGGAACACTGAAGCTTTCTTT.

In the case of this clone: Different DNA sequences within this sample yield the same CDR3. The CDR3 spells CASSLGTGNTEAFF. CDR3 sequence (DNA): TGCGCCAGCAGCTTGGGAACGGGGAACACTGAAGCTTTCTTT. The V and J genes are TRBV5-1 and TRBJ1-1; D gene unclear. The CDR3 length is 14 residues. The germline V gene has CDR1 SGHRS and CDR2 YFSETQ. V was shortened by 0 bases and J by 1 base, with 7 bases between the two germline ends. Based on the CDR3 plus reference TRBV5-1 and TRBJ1-1, the full variable domain is KAGVTQTPRYLIKTRGQQVTLSCSPISGHRSVSWYQQTPGQGLQFLFEYFSETQRNKGNFPGRFSGRQFSNSRSEMNVSTLELGDSALYLCASSLGTGNTEAFFGQGTRLTVV.

The gene calls are TRBV18 and TRBJ1-2; 7 bases map to TRBD1. V shed 3 bases and J 7 bases; nucleotides not matched to a gene: 11. The CDR3 is made up of 15 amino acids. CDR1 is KGHSH and CDR2 is LQKENI in the germline V gene. CDR3 nucleotide sequence: TGTGCCAGCTCACCGAGACAGGGCCCCGAGCGTGGCTACACCTTC. It codes for CASSPRQGPERGYTF.

The count of this clone is one. V is TRBV27 and J is TRBJ2-7; 9 nucleotides align to TRBD1. The CDR3 is 15 amino acids. Germline CDR1 reads MNHEY; CDR2 reads SMNVEV (reference sequence). J lost 4 bases, V lost 6 bases, and 10 bases had no gene match. The CDR3 protein is CASSRSGTGIYEQYF. As DNA, the CDR3 is TGTGCCAGCAGCCGTTCCGGGACAGGGATTTACGAGCAGTACTTC.

This clone was picked up one time. CDR3 residues: CASSLPDTSSYNSPLHF. The CDR3 nucleotides read TGTGCCAGCAGTTTACCGGACACCAGCTCCTATAATTCACCCCTCCACTTT. The chain employs TRBV28 and TRBJ1-6; weak D call: TRBD1 (5 bases). The germline gives CDR1 MDHEN, CDR2 SYDVKM. There are 17 residues in the CDR3. V lost 2 bases and J 0 bases, leaving 11 bases between the germline ends.

V is TRBV21-1 and J is TRBJ2-3; the table names TRBD2, a call not compared with the DNA. TRBV21-1 is given as a pseudogene. This CDR3 has 19 amino acids. CDR3 in amino acids: CASKNEPGLAGEGADTQYF. CDR3 in DNA: TGTGCCAGCAAGAACGAACCGGGACTAGCGGGAGAAGGGGCAGATACGCAGTATTTT.

The V gene is TRBV6-5, the J gene TRBJ1-5, with D maybe TRBD1 (6 bases). Between the trimmed V and J ends, which lost 0 bases and 2 bases, there was a span of 11 bases. The germline CDR1 and CDR2 sequences are MNHEY and SVGAGI. The CDR3 has 16 amino acids. The CDR3 DNA sequence: TGTGCCAGCAGTTACTCGGGGGCATGGGGCAATCAGCCCCAGCATTTT. Translated, it gives CASSYSGAWGNQPQHF.

CDR3 coding DNA: TGTGCCAGCAGCCAAGTCTCGGGTGGGTACAATGAGCAGTTCTTC. This translates into CASSQVSGGYNEQFF. The chain carries TRBV3-1 (or the pseudogene TRBV3-2) and TRBJ2-1; no definite D call. V shed 1 base and J shed 4 bases, with 11 bases lying between them. The CDR3 extends over 15 amino acids. Germline CDR1 reads LGHDT; CDR2 reads YNNKEL (reference sequence).

This clone has just a few counts. The gene calls are TRBV3-1 (or the pseudogene TRBV3-2) and TRBJ1-3; the match to TRBD1 covers 7 bases. The CDR3 is made up of 15 amino acids. The V segment lost 2 bases and the J segment 1 base; nucleotides outside the gene matches: 2. Per the germline V gene, CDR1 is LGHDT and CDR2 is YNNKEL (reference sequence). This CDR3 reads CASSQMTGSGNTIYF. CDR3 nucleotides: TGTGCCAGCAGCCAAATGACAGGGTCTGGAAACACCATATATTTT.

The chain couples TRBV10-3 to TRBJ2-4, with 13 bases identical to TRBD2. Germline CDR1 and CDR2: ENHRY and SYGVKD. The CDR3 runs to 19 residues. After removal of 3 bases from V and 0 bases from J, the junction contained 8 bases not matched to a gene. This CDR3 is CAISDPGLAGPLAKNIQYF. For the CDR3, the DNA is TGTGCCATCAGTGATCCGGGACTAGCGGGGCCTCTAGCCAAAAACATTCAGTACTTC.

The rearrangement links TRBV28 to TRBJ1-6; the match to TRBD1 covers 8 bases. The V segment lost 11 bases and the J segment 6 bases; nucleotides outside the gene matches: 6. This CDR3 has 13 residues. Looked up from germline, CDR1 is MDHEN and CDR2 is SYDVKM. The CDR3 here is CASSTGGNSPLHF. DNA for the CDR3: TGTGCCTCATCAACAGGGGGTAATTCACCCCTCCACTTT.

CDR3 sequence (DNA): TGTGCCAGCAGCCCCTTGGGCGAGAACAATGAGCAGTTCTTC. Protein: CASSPLGENNEQFF. The rearrangement uses TRBV3-1 (or the pseudogene TRBV3-2) and TRBJ2-1; D is unresolved. Trimming took 4 bases from V and 5 from J, leaving 12 bases between them. The CDR3 has 14 residues. The germline CDR1 and CDR2 sequences are LGHDT and YNNKEL (reference sequence).

The chain is built from TRBV12-3 or TRBV12-4 and TRBJ2-1; D is ambiguous. The CDR3 runs 11 residues. Trimming stripped 5 bases from V and 7 bases from J, with 6 bases between. For the CDR3, the DNA is TGTGCCAGCAGTCTTAATAATGAGCAGTTCTTC. This codes for CASSLNNEQFF.